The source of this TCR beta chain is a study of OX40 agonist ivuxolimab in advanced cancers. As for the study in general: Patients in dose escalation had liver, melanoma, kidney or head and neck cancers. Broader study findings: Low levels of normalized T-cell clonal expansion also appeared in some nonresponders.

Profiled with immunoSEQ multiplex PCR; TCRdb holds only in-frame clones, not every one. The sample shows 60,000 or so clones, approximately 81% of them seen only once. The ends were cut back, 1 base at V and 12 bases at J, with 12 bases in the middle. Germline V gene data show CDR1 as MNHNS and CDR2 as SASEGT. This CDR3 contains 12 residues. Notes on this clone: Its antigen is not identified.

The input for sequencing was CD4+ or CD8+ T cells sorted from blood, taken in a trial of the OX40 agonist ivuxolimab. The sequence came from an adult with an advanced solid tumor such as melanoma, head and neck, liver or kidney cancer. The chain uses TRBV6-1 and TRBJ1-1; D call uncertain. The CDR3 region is CASSEVGDTTFF. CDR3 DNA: TGTGCCAGCAGTGAAGTGGGAGATACGACTTTCTTT.